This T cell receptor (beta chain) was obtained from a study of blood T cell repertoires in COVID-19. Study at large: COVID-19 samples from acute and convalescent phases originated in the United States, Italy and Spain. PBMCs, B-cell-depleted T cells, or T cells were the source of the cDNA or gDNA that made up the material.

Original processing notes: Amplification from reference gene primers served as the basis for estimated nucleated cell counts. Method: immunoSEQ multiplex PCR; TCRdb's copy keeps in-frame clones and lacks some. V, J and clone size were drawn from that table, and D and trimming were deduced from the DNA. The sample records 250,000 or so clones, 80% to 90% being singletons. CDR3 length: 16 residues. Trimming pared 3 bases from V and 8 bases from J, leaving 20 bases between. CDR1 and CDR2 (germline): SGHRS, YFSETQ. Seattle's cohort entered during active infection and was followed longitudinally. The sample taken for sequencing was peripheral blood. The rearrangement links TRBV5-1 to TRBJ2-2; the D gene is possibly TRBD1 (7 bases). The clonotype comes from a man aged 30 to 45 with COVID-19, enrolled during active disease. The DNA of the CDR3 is TGCGCCAGCAGCTCAGGGGGGACACCCTTTGAAGGGGAGCTGTTTTTT. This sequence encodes CASSSGGTPFEGELFF.